These 20 T cell receptor beta chains share one sample of origin, sequenced in a study of shared clonotypes between healthy human individuals. Sequenced by immunoSEQ multiplex PCR; TCRdb stores in-frame clones only, minus some. The table shows 550,000 to 850,000 clones, with under 80% occurring only once. Specimen: memory CD4+ T cells sorted from blood. Described subset: CD45RA-negative fraction. These receptors originate from a woman younger than 45 in good health.

The CDR3: CASSLSWERTDTQYF. CDR3 in DNA: TGTGCCAGCTCCCTAAGTTGGGAGCGCACAGATACGCAGTATTTT. V usage is TRBV18 and J usage is TRBJ2-3, with a weak D call TRBD2 (5 bases). Trimming cost V 6 bases and J 1 base, with 14 bases left between them. This CDR3 has 15 amino acids. CDR1 is KGHSH and CDR2 is LQKENI in the germline V gene. The entire variable domain, with the rest obtained from reference TRBV18 and TRBJ2-3, is as follows: NAGVMQNPRHLVRRRGQEARLRCSPMKGHSHVYWYRQLPEEGLKFMVYLQKENIIDESGMPKERFSAEFPKEGPSILRIQQVVRGDSAAYFCASSLSWERTDTQYFGPGTRLTVL.

The table lists this clone with a count of one. This chain connects TRBV15 to TRBJ2-1; 7 bases line up with TRBD2. Per germline, CDR1 LNHNV and CDR2 YYDKDF (reference sequence). This CDR3 is 15 amino acids long. The trim removed 1 base at V and 6 bases at J, leaving 6 bases unmatched. As DNA, the CDR3 is TGTGCCACCAGCAGAGTCGGCGGGAGCTTCAATGAGCAGTTCTTC. Translation: CATSRVGGSFNEQFF.

The chain is built from TRBV19 and TRBJ2-1, with TRBD2 matching 8 bases. Looked up from germline, CDR1 is LNHDA and CDR2 is SQIVND (reference sequence). The CDR3 extends over 15 amino acids. Trimming removed 8 bases from V and 2 bases from J; junction bases left unmatched: 8. CDR3 region: CASVSGSRPYNEQFF. CDR3 nucleotides: TGTGCCAGTGTAAGCGGGAGCCGACCCTACAATGAGCAGTTCTTC.

This clone was observed a handful of times. This chain joins TRBV25-1 and TRBJ2-1, with a tentative D call TRBD1 (5 bases). The CDR3 consists of 15 residues. Trimming pared 6 bases from V and 4 bases from J, leaving 16 bases between. CDR1 is MGHDK, CDR2 SYGVNS, per germline. This chain's CDR3 is CASSAAQGKYNEQFF. The CDR3 nucleotides read TGTGCCAGCAGCGCAGCCCAGGGAAAGTACAATGAGCAGTTCTTC.

The chain is built from TRBV7-8 and TRBJ2-1; TRBD2 matches 15 bases. V lost 6 bases and J lost 8; bases outside the gene matches: 8. The CDR3 is made up of 16 amino acids. Germline CDR1 is SGHVS and CDR2 is FQNEAQ. CDR3 region: CASRDAGTSGRYEQFF. The DNA of the CDR3 is TGTGCCAGCAGGGATGCCGGGACTAGCGGGAGGTATGAGCAGTTCTTC.

The rearrangement joins TRBV19 to TRBJ2-3; 9 nucleotides line up with TRBD2. CDR1 LNHDA and CDR2 SQIVND come from the germline V gene (reference sequence). The CDR3 is made up of 15 amino acids. Trimming removed 5 bases from V and 2 bases from J; junction bases left unmatched: 5. CDR3 nucleotide sequence: TGTGCCAGTAGTCGCGCGGGAGGGATCACAGATACGCAGTATTTT. Translated: CASSRAGGITDTQYF.

V is TRBV7-2 and J is TRBJ2-1, with no clear D. Trimming stripped 1 base from V and 4 bases from J, with 8 bases between. The CDR3 extends over 14 amino acids. The germline gives CDR1 SGHTA, CDR2 FQGNSA. The DNA for the CDR3 is TGTGCCAGCAGCTTAGACTTTAGTTACAATGAGCAGTTCTTC. It is translated as CASSLDFSYNEQFF.

The CDR3 is CASSLRGAGANVLTF. Written as DNA, the CDR3 is TGTGCCAGCAGTTTGCGGGGGGCTGGGGCCAACGTCCTGACTTTC. The V and J genes are TRBV2 and TRBJ2-6; 8 positions agree with TRBD2. J lost 2 bases, V lost 5 bases, and 2 bases had no gene match. The V gene's germline CDR1 is SNHLY and CDR2 FYNNEI. The CDR3 length is 15 residues.

This clone was seen a single time. V and J are TRBV27 and TRBJ1-5, with a possible D match to TRBD1 (6 bases). The germline gives CDR1 MNHEY, CDR2 SMNVEV (reference sequence). The CDR3 loop spans 14 amino acids. Trimming stripped 4 bases from V and 4 bases from J, with 11 bases between. The CDR3 sequence: CASSYREGNQPQHF. DNA of the CDR3: TGTGCCAGCAGTTACAGGGAAGGAAATCAGCCCCAGCATTTT.

The chain uses TRBV10-1 and TRBJ2-3; possibly TRBD1 for D (7 bases). With 7 bases removed from V and 1 base from J, the gap between germline ends came to 24 bases. Germline V gives CDR1 WNHNN, CDR2 SYGVQD (reference sequence). The CDR3 runs 18 residues. CDR3 nucleotide sequence: TGCGCCAGCAACAAAGGACAGGCGGGAACTTTGGGCACAGATACGCAGTATTTT. It codes for CASNKGQAGTLGTDTQYF.

J is TRBJ2-7 and V is TRBV2, with 8 positions matching TRBD1. Germline assignment: CDR1 SNHLY and CDR2 FYNNEI. The junction had 7 bases not matched to a gene; V was cut back by 6 bases and J by 3 bases. The CDR3 has 14 amino acids. The chain's CDR3 is CASSAPGQGYEQYF. The CDR3 bases are TGTGCCAGCAGCGCTCCTGGACAGGGCTACGAGCAGTACTTC. Supplemented by reference TRBV2 and TRBJ2-7, the full variable domain reads EPEVTQTPSHQVTQMGQEVILRCVPISNHLYFYWYRQILGQKVEFLVSFYNNEISEKSEIFDDQFSVERPDGSNFTLKIRSTKLEDSAMYFCASSAPGQGYEQYFGPGTRLTVT.

The gene calls are TRBV9 and TRBJ2-1, with 8 bases identical to TRBD2. CDR3 size: 16 residues. V gave up 0 bases and J gave up 8 bases; unmatched junction bases: 10. In germline, CDR1 is SGDLS, CDR2 YYNGEE. CDR3: CASSVDGGTRGYEQFF. The CDR3 nucleotides read TGTGCCAGCAGCGTAGATGGTGGGACTAGGGGGTATGAGCAGTTCTTC.

The CDR3 nucleotides read TGTGCCAGCAGCTCATGGAACGGCGAGCAGTACTTC. Amino acids: CASSSWNGEQYF. The chain links TRBV5-5 to TRBJ2-7; no clear D. CDR1 and CDR2 (germline): SGHKS, YYEKEE (reference sequence). Trimming shortened V by 3 bases and J by 6 bases, and 10 bases separated the two germline ends. This CDR3 region has 12 residues.

As to this clone: Other DNA sequences in this sample translate to the same CDR3. The chain uses TRBV7-7 and TRBJ2-5; D tentatively reads TRBD1 or TRBD2 (5 bases each). V dropped 2 bases and J dropped 5 bases, with 9 bases sitting between them. Germline V gene data show CDR1 as SSHAT and CDR2 as FNYEAQ (reference sequence). The CDR3 contains 13 residues. The CDR3 DNA reads TGTGCCAGCAGCTTATGGGGCGGGGAGACCCAGTACTTC. Translating gives CASSLWGGETQYF.

This clone was observed at least ten times. V is TRBV7-3 and J is TRBJ2-3; 9 nucleotides match TRBD2. This CDR3 contains 15 residues. The germline V gene has CDR1 SGHTA and CDR2 FQGTGA. With 3 bases clipped from V and 6 bases from J, the junction kept 7 bases outside the gene matches. The CDR3 sequence is CASSFAGGPRDTQYF. The CDR3 nucleotides are TGTGCCAGCAGCTTCGCGGGAGGGCCACGGGATACGCAGTATTTT.

The chain links TRBV5-1 to TRBJ2-1; 11 nucleotides align to TRBD2. Trimming removed 1 base from V and 5 bases from J; junction bases left unmatched: 5. CDR1 and CDR2 from the germline V gene are SGHRS and YFSETQ. The CDR3 totals 16 residues. CDR3 DNA: TGCGCCAGCAGCTTGTTAACTAGCGGGAGAGACAATGAGCAGTTCTTC. It is translated as CASSLLTSGRDNEQFF.

A few counts support this clone. At one end the junction does not follow the germline gene, possibly because of a read error. This chain links TRBV28 with TRBJ2-7, with TRBD2 matching over 7 bases. The germline V gene has CDR1 MDHEN and CDR2 SYDVKM. The CDR3 is 14 residues long. CDR3 loop: CASTLGLVTYEQYF. The DNA for the CDR3 is TGTGCCAGCACTTTAGGACTAGTTACCTACGAGCAGTACTTC.

The gene calls are TRBV28 and TRBJ1-4; D is undetermined. Germline values: CDR1 MDHEN, CDR2 SYDVKM. Trimming took 2 bases from V and 7 from J, leaving 14 bases between them. This CDR3 contains 15 residues. The CDR3 sequence: CASSLLPPKSEKLFF. CDR3 DNA: TGTGCCAGCAGTTTACTTCCTCCAAAGTCTGAAAAACTGTTTTTT.

The rearrangement links TRBV28 to TRBJ1-2; tentative D call: TRBD1 (5 bases). CDR1 and CDR2 (germline): MDHEN, SYDVKM. V was cut by 3 bases and J by 4 bases, with 12 bases left in between. The CDR3 spans 14 residues. The CDR3 nucleotides are TGTGCCAGCAGTTTCACGACAGACCTCTATGGCTACACCTTC. Encoded protein: CASSFTTDLYGYTF.

The V and J genes are TRBV2 and TRBJ2-1; the D gene could be TRBD1 or TRBD2 (5 bases each). The CDR3 extends over 16 amino acids. V lost 5 bases and J 9 bases, leaving 23 bases between the germline ends. Germline CDR1 reads SNHLY; CDR2 reads FYNNEI. CDR3 protein: CASSKRDASFISEQFF. DNA of the CDR3: TGTGCCAGCAGTAAACGGGACGCCTCTTTTATTAGTGAGCAGTTCTTC.